Below, 4 T cell receptor beta chains from the same sample are listed, as sequenced in a study of T cell responses to AZD1222 COVID-19 vaccine. The protocol was immunoSEQ multiplex PCR, while the TCRdb copy is restricted to in-frame clones and leaves out a portion. The profile shows 95,000 to 100,000 clones, roughly 90% of them singletons. The sample in question was peripheral blood, obtained 28 days after the second AZD1222 dose. Every receptor here comes from an adult who received the AZD1222 COVID-19 vaccine.

J is TRBJ1-1 and V is TRBV6-5; 10 bases line up with TRBD1. In germline, CDR1 is MNHEY, CDR2 SVGAGI. Trimming removed 7 bases from V and 10 bases from J; junction bases left unmatched: 15. CDR3 size: 15 residues. CDR3 sequence (DNA): TGTGCCAGCATCTTGTCGGAGACAGGGGGCGTCGGAGCTTTCTTT. Its protein product is CASILSETGGVGAFF.

CDR3 nucleotides: TGTGCCAGCAGTTTATCTGGGACAGTGAACACTGAAGCTTTCTTT. Amino acid sequence: CASSLSGTVNTEAFF. The V gene is TRBV27, the J gene TRBJ1-1, with 7 bases aligning to TRBD1. Losses at the gene ends were 0 bases for V and 0 bases for J; bases not matched to a gene: 1. CDR3 length equals 15 residues. Germline values: CDR1 MNHEY, CDR2 SMNVEV (reference sequence).

V gene TRBV12-3 or TRBV12-4 combines with J gene TRBJ1-5, with D maybe TRBD1 (5 bases). CDR3 length: 12 amino acids. V was trimmed by 3 bases and J by 6 bases, leaving 6 bases between them. Here the CDR3 reads CASSFGGQPQHF. The CDR3 coding sequence is TGTGCCAGCAGTTTCGGGGGTCAGCCCCAGCATTTT.

This sequence joins TRBV7-3 and TRBJ2-1; D might be TRBD2 (6 bases). CDR1 and CDR2 from the germline V gene are SGHTA and FQGTGA. Trimming took off 1 base at V and 7 bases at J, with 11 bases between the two ends. CDR3 length equals 14 residues. The CDR3 loop is CASSLMLARNEQFF. CDR3 DNA sequence: TGTGCCAGCAGCTTAATGCTAGCGCGGAATGAGCAGTTCTTC.